This is a list of T cell receptor beta chains from one sample in a study of T cell responses to AZD1222 COVID-19 vaccine. TCRdb's copy holds only in-frame clones and misses some; the assay was immunoSEQ multiplex PCR. The table records 180,000 or so clones, more than 90% of them present only once. The sequenced sample was peripheral blood, obtained on day 0 of AZD1222 vaccination. The source is an adult in good health. The CDR3 runs from the conserved cysteine through the conserved F or W. D genes are given only for firm matches. Clone size is given for some rows only: seen once, a few or many times, or a class if the clone is expanded.

cdr3_aa cdr3_nt cdr3_length clone_size v_call d_call j_call
CASSPPGTMDQPQHF TGTGCCAGCTCACCACCTGGGACAATGGATCAGCCCCAGCATTTT 15 . TRBV18 . TRBJ1-5
CASSQGLAGGDF TGTGCCAGCAGCCAGGGACTAGCGGGAGGGGACTTC 12 . TRBV5-4 TRBD2 TRBJ2-7
CASSAGTVYEQYF TGTGCCAGCAGTGCAGGGACCGTTTACGAGCAGTACTTC 13 . TRBV27 . TRBJ2-7
CASSLPGLEVGETQYF TGTGCCAGCAGCCTACCGGGACTAGAGGTCGGAGAGACCCAGTACTTC 16 . TRBV7-9 TRBD2 TRBJ2-5
CATSRDLTGGSSTDTQYF TGTGCCACCAGCAGAGATCTGACGGGGGGATCTAGCACAGATACGCAGTATTTT 18 . TRBV15 TRBD2 TRBJ2-3
CASSQAAGNEQFF TGTGCCAGCAGCCAAGCCGCGGGCAATGAGCAGTTCTTC 13 . TRBV3-1/TRBV3-2 . TRBJ2-1
CASRGLYGYTF TGTGCCAGCAGAGGACTGTATGGCTACACCTTC 11 . TRBV12-3/TRBV12-4 . TRBJ1-2
CASSQVRTSGSNEQFF TGTGCCAGCAGCCAAGTCAGGACTAGCGGGAGCAATGAGCAGTTCTTC 16 . TRBV3-1/TRBV3-2 TRBD2 TRBJ2-1
CASRGQGYEQYF TGTGCCAGCAGGGGACAGGGATACGAGCAGTACTTC 12 . TRBV27 TRBD1 TRBJ2-7
CASSMSREGPSSYEQYF TGTGCCAGTAGTATGAGTCGGGAGGGACCGAGCTCCTACGAGCAGTACTTC 17 . TRBV19 TRBD2 TRBJ2-7
CASSRGGSGELFF TGTGCCAGCAGCAGGGGAGGTTCCGGGGAGCTGTTTTTT 13 . TRBV12-3/TRBV12-4 . TRBJ2-2
CASSYGGREYEQYF TGTGCCAGCAGTTATGGGGGCAGGGAGTACGAGCAGTACTTC 14 . TRBV6-5 . TRBJ2-7
CASSSPGTEAFF TGTGCCAGCAGTTCCCCGGGGACTGAAGCTTTCTTT 12 . TRBV11-1 . TRBJ1-1
CASSIGRTGSNQPQHF TGTGCCAGTAGTATAGGGAGGACAGGGTCGAATCAGCCCCAGCATTTT 16 . TRBV19 TRBD1 TRBJ1-5
CASSPPGGHSPLHF TGTGCCAGTAGTCCGCCCGGGGGTCATTCACCCCTCCACTTT 14 . TRBV19 . TRBJ1-6
CATSRGYRGSSYNEQFF TGTGCCACCAGCAGAGGGTACAGGGGAAGCTCCTACAATGAGCAGTTCTTC 17 . TRBV15 TRBD1 TRBJ2-1
CASSLAGWSAGGAPDTQYF TGTGCCAGCAGCTTGGCAGGTTGGTCGGCTGGCGGCGCCCCAGATACGCAGTATTTT 19 . TRBV7-6 . TRBJ2-3
CSAGVGTANTEAFF TGCAGTGCTGGTGTCGGAACCGCGAACACTGAAGCTTTCTTT 14 . TRBV20-1 . TRBJ1-1
CASSGAGRAYTGELFF TGTGCCAGCAGTGGCGCCGGGAGGGCTTACACCGGGGAGCTGTTTTTT 16 once TRBV25-1 TRBD2 TRBJ2-2
CASSPPGAGGIREQFF TGTGCCAGCTCACCACCGGGGGCAGGGGGCATTCGGGAGCAGTTCTTC 16 . TRBV18 TRBD1 TRBJ2-1
CASSQKTGSGGIYGYTF TGTGCCAGCTCACAAAAAACCGGGAGCGGGGGAATTTATGGCTACACCTTC 17 . TRBV18 . TRBJ1-2
CASSSVDRNSEAFF TGTGCCAGCAGTTCGGTGGACCGGAACTCTGAAGCTTTCTTT 14 few TRBV5-4 . TRBJ1-1
CASSLAWNTGELFF TGTGCCAGCAGCTTAGCGTGGAACACCGGGGAGCTGTTTTTT 14 . TRBV11-2 . TRBJ2-2
CASQTSQETQYF TGTGCCAGCCAGACTAGCCAAGAGACCCAGTACTTC 12 . TRBV18 . TRBJ2-5
CASSPPFPLDRGGEAFF TGTGCCAGCAGTCCCCCCTTCCCCCTCGACAGGGGAGGTGAAGCTTTCTTT 17 once TRBV28 TRBD1 TRBJ1-1
CASSQVEEGAHGYTF TGTGCCAGCAGCCAAGTGGAGGAGGGGGCCCATGGCTACACCTTC 15 . TRBV3-1/TRBV3-2 TRBD1 TRBJ1-2
CATSRQDYGYTF TGTGCCACCAGTCGGCAGGACTATGGCTACACCTTC 12 . TRBV24-1 . TRBJ1-2
CASRIRGNTEAFF TGTGCCAGCAGAATACGGGGGAACACTGAAGCTTTCTTT 13 few TRBV5-5 . TRBJ1-1
CASSFPYSYEQYF TGTGCCAGCAGCTTTCCCTACTCCTACGAGCAGTACTTC 13 . TRBV5-4 . TRBJ2-7
CASSPGQNPLYGYTF TGTGCCAGCAGCCCGGGACAGAACCCGCTCTATGGCTACACCTTC 15 . TRBV5-4 TRBD1 TRBJ1-2
CASSQEATGAYEKLFF TGTGCCAGCAGCCAAGAGGCCACAGGGGCTTACGAAAAACTGTTTTTT 16 . TRBV4-2 TRBD1 TRBJ1-4
CASSDSNSGANVLTF TGTGCCAGCAGTGACTCGAATTCTGGGGCCAACGTCCTGACTTTC 15 . TRBV6-4 . TRBJ2-6
CASSYAGAGNTEAFF TGTGCCAGCAGTTACGCCGGGGCGGGGAACACTGAAGCTTTCTTT 15 once TRBV6-5 . TRBJ1-1